This T cell receptor (beta chain) came from a study of T-cell memory formation after mild COVID-19. Study-level information: Clustering of TCRs was largely donor specific.

The CDR3 totals 15 residues. V dropped 1 base and J dropped 0; count of bases not matched to a gene: 0. Germline CDR1 is LGHNA and CDR2 is YNFKEQ. Only a few counts were recorded for this clonotype. What it recognizes is unknown. Study-level findings and limits: CM and EM subsets held most contracting CD4+ clones; EMRA held CD8+ ones.

TCRdb analysed the 5' RACE reads with MiXCR anew, one entry per CDR3 protein. The sample contains under 40,000 distinct CDR3 sequences, about 6% of which appear only once. The sequence was collected from an adult who had mild COVID-19 (a few samples of this study predate the infection). Cell type and time point are not known. The rearrangement links TRBV4-2 to TRBJ1-5; 7 bases match TRBD1. The sequenced sample consisted of PBMCs or a T cell subset sorted from them (not recorded which). CDR3 amino acids: CASSQGTGSNQPQHF. In DNA form, the CDR3 reads TGTGCCAGCAGCCAAGGGACAGGTAGCAATCAGCCCCAGCATTTT.